This is a list of T cell receptor beta chains from one sample in a study of Ad26.COV2.S vaccination and SARS-CoV-2 variants. The assay was immunoSEQ multiplex PCR, and TCRdb's table has in-frame clones only and misses some. The sample includes more than 300,000 clones, 70% to 90% of them seen just once. The sequenced sample was peripheral blood, obtained in a trial of Ad26.COV2.S vaccine versus placebo. These receptors all come from a person aged 18 to 65 who received the Ad26.COV2.S COVID-19 vaccine or a placebo. Both conserved end residues are part of each CDR3. The D gene is left open where the match is weak.

d_call	cdr3_length	v_call	j_call	cdr3_aa
TRBD1	15	TRBV5-6	TRBJ1-6	CASSLPGGYNSPLHF
.	15	TRBV5-1	TRBJ1-1	CASSLEVGADTEAFF
.	14	TRBV7-6	TRBJ2-7	CASSLAGGSYEQYF
.	12	TRBV10-2	TRBJ2-5	CASSGNQETQYF
.	17	TRBV19	TRBJ1-3	CASSTYWVGRTGNTIYF
.	14	TRBV19	TRBJ1-2	CASSIGWVGYGYTF
.	16	TRBV28	TRBJ1-3	CASSLLPDISGNTIYF
TRBD1	16	TRBV5-6	TRBJ1-3	CASSIGQAYSGNTIYF
TRBD2	15	TRBV28	TRBJ2-3	CASKTGGGSLDTQYF
.	13	TRBV18	TRBJ1-2	CASSPTSSEGYTF
TRBD2	15	TRBV6-5	TRBJ2-1	CASSKLAETYNEQFF
.	15	TRBV28	TRBJ1-1	CASSPEVPGYTEAFF
TRBD2	14	TRBV9	TRBJ2-1	CASSVGGGANEQFF
.	13	TRBV5-4	TRBJ1-2	CASSSGGSGGYTF
TRBD1	15	TRBV5-1	TRBJ1-1	CASSATGAGNTEAFF
.	16	TRBV18	TRBJ2-2	CASSQDELGPTGELFF
.	15	TRBV30	TRBJ2-5	CAWSVGRLALKTQYF
.	13	TRBV7-9	TRBJ1-3	CASSWNTGDTIYF
.	14	TRBV9	TRBJ2-2	CASSVVSNTGELFF
.	13	TRBV7-8	TRBJ2-7	CASSPRTVYEQYF
.	17	TRBV28	TRBJ1-2	CASSLAGRVFNNYGYTF
.	16	TRBV27	TRBJ2-2	CASSLVIQGHTGELFF
.	16	TRBV10-3	TRBJ1-4	CAISAGAGAYNEKLFF
.	16	TRBV11-1	TRBJ2-3	CASSLLSGVGPDTQYF
TRBD1	15	TRBV2	TRBJ2-2	CASSEARQGSGELFF
.	11	TRBV18	TRBJ2-5	CASSPGGTQYF
.	12	TRBV25-1	TRBJ1-5	CASSVGNQPQHF
TRBD1	17	TRBV5-8	TRBJ1-4	CASSAYLPGQGREKLFF
.	14	TRBV25-1	TRBJ2-3	CASSRQGGGDTQYF
.	14	TRBV6-5	TRBJ1-2	CASSYLGTPGGYTF
.	17	TRBV15	TRBJ1-1	CATSRAKHGAKYGEAFF
TRBD1	14	TRBV27	TRBJ1-1	CASSRGQGTTEAFF
.	15	TRBV5-1	TRBJ2-7	CASSSHREATYEQYF
TRBD2	19	TRBV7-8	TRBJ2-5	CASSLILAGAKRVGETQYF
.	12	TRBV6-5	TRBJ2-2	CASSQGAGELFF
TRBD2	15	TRBV18	TRBJ2-3	CASSPQAGGTDTQYF
.	14	TRBV3-1/TRBV3-2	TRBJ2-7	CASSQADQGPEQYF
.	13	TRBV6-5	TRBJ1-1	CASSYSMKEKAFF
.	16	TRBV21-1	TRBJ2-1	CASFSPSYNSYNEQFF
.	15	TRBV6-5	TRBJ1-3	CASSYSTVTGNTIYF
TRBD2	17	TRBV7-2	TRBJ2-1	CASSLASAGGGHNEQFF
TRBD2	16	TRBV5-1	TRBJ2-3	CASSRQLAGPTDTQYF
.	13	TRBV5-1	TRBJ1-1	CASSPQDSAEAFF
.	13	TRBV11-2	TRBJ2-1	CASSLDRSNEQFF
.	14	TRBV9	TRBJ1-2	CASSVMGGKGGYTF
.	15	TRBV6-6	TRBJ1-2	CASSYRPEANYGYTF
.	12	TRBV7-9	TRBJ1-2	CASSLGDYGYTF
TRBD1	14	TRBV6-5	TRBJ2-7	CASSPNRGVGEQYF
.	14	TRBV27	TRBJ1-1	CASSFWGPNTEAFF
.	17	TRBV5-8	TRBJ1-6	CASSKSLWGMTNSPLHF
TRBD1	15	TRBV4-2	TRBJ2-1	CASSQTGGAGNEQFF
.	16	TRBV9	TRBJ1-1	CASSVVPRRGGTEAFF
.	13	TRBV27	TRBJ1-4	CASSPSYGEKLFF